This T cell receptor beta chain emerged from a study of Ad26.COV2.S vaccination and SARS-CoV-2 variants (dated by TCRdb to 2020 to 2022). Notes on the research overall: Donors in the vaccine arm were drawn from COV1001, a phase I-IIa trial of Ad26.COV2.S in healthy adults that was multicentre, randomized, double-blind and placebo-controlled. Dosing of Ad26.COV2.S was intramuscular, at either 5x10^10 or 1x10^11 viral particles, delivered as one shot or as two shots spaced 56 days apart. TCRbeta repertoire sequencing served as the tool for gauging how specific and how broad the SARS-CoV-2-reactive T cell receptors were following Ad26.COV2.S vaccination. A total of 32 samples were included in the TCR-sequenced set, comprising around 20 Ad26.COV2.S vaccine recipients, 5 placebo recipients and 8 SARS-CoV-2 convalescent individuals. Trial participants were randomized into five groups of five, in which low-dose or high-dose Ad26.COV2.S was given once or twice, or placebo was given on both occasions. Throughout the experiments and outcome assessment, investigators stayed blinded to trial group allocation.

Deletion took 2 bases off V and 7 bases off J, with a span of 9 bases between the germline ends. The germline V gene gives CDR1 as MDHEN and CDR2 as SYDVKM. Including cysteine and phenylalanine, the CDR3 has 13 amino acids. Left in the record is the CDR3 DNA by itself, 39 bases read in frame from the first base. The immunoSEQ Assay was used to sequence TCRbeta CDR3 regions. After extraction, genomic DNA underwent amplification by bias-controlled multiplex PCR, followed by high-throughput sequencing. Under the source paper's analysis protocol: Collapsing and filtering of sequences were performed to quantify the absolute abundance of each unique TCRbeta CDR3 region. T cell fraction was estimated by normalizing TCRbeta template counts to usable DNA, with usable DNA measured through amplification of reference genes found in all nucleated cells. Repertoire TCRs were annotated as SARS-CoV-2-specific by exact matching of V gene, CDR3 amino acid sequence and J gene to a known reactive TCR set. The reference SARS-CoV-2 TCR set was obtained from MIRA and was filtered for enrichment in COVID-19-positive ImmuneCODE repertoires, whereby public or cross-reactive TCRs were removed. Using the MIRA antigens, annotated TCRs were further analysed by specific ORF or by position within an ORF. Breadth was defined as annotated unique rearrangements over total unique productive rearrangements; depth was the summed frequency of those rearrangements. Two-sided Wilcoxon rank-sum tests were applied when comparing TCR breadth between groups. What TCRdb holds here is the immuneACCESS table cut down to in-frame rearrangements. Part of the clones is not present; checked against another copy, under half of the missing clones reflect an unresolved V gene, and the others are unexplained. That table is the source of V, J and clone size, and D and trimming were worked out from the DNA. The sample table contains fewer than 500,000 clones; only one count was recorded for roughly 87% of them. The ten largest clones represent about 4.1% of the sample.

The label giving this sample's treatment or condition can be read as: some 20 received Ad26.COV2.S at low or high dose, single or two shots; 5 received placebo; per-sample allocation not given. Repertoires of vaccine and placebo recipients were sequenced from samples collected on day 63 after the first injection. Cohort 1b enrolled 20 to 30 adults aged 18-55 years at a single site in Boston, USA, between 29 July and 7 August 2020. Ad26.COV2.S consisted of a replication-incompetent adenovirus type 26 vector by which a prefusion-stabilized SARS-CoV-2 spike protein from the original Wuhan strain was expressed. Overall results and qualifications from the work: After vaccination, spike-specific CD8+ and CD4+ T cell responses were reported to show substantial breadth. Compared with placebo recipients, Ad26.COV2.S recipients showed higher spike-specific TCR breadth (P = 0.0014). Non-spike TCR breadth was comparable between vaccine and placebo recipients, consistent with the vaccine containing only spike. According to the authors, total T cell responses may have been underestimated by the TCR breadth and depth analyses. The study was not powered for comparison of responses between vaccine doses or regimens.

With regard to this clone: What this receptor recognizes is not known. No base qualities exist here, and no much larger clone lies one base off it.

The sample consisted of peripheral blood, taken in a trial of Ad26.COV2.S vaccine versus placebo. This chain is built from TRBV28 and TRBJ2-4, with a weak D call of TRBD1 (5 bases match). This clonotype was obtained from a person between 18 and 60 years old who received the Ad26.COV2.S COVID-19 vaccine or a placebo. The sequence in DNA is TGTGCCAGCAGTTTAAGGGGATCCAACATTCAGTACTTC. Translation gives CASSLRGSNIQYF.